The rows below give T cell receptor beta chains drawn from one sample of a study of T cells after yellow fever vaccination. Each CDR3 protein gets one entry after TCRdb re-called the 5' RACE reads with MiXCR. The sample holds hundreds of thousands of distinct CDR3 sequences; roughly 17% are singletons and the top ten take 15% to 20%. Sample: PBMCs, taken 5 days after the first yellow fever vaccination. All receptors derive from a man younger than 35 who received the YFV17D yellow fever vaccine. CDR3s include the opening cysteine and the closing phenylalanine or tryptophan. D genes are given only for firm matches. Clone sizes are given selectively: once, few, many, or a class where the clone is expanded.

d_call,j_call,cdr3_length,v_call,clone_size,cdr3_aa,cdr3_nt
TRBD1,TRBJ1-1,14,TRBV3-1,few,CASSGRDRNTEAFF,TGTGCCAGCAGCGGCCGGGACAGGAACACTGAAGCTTTCTTT
NA,TRBJ2-3,18,TRBV4-3,NA,CASSQRAVSPESTDTQYF,TGCGCCAGCAGCCAACGGGCAGTTTCCCCAGAAAGCACAGATACGCAGTATTTT
NA,TRBJ2-5,13,TRBV30,NA,CAWKGNNGETQYF,TGTGCCTGGAAGGGTAACAACGGTGAGACCCAGTACTTC
NA,TRBJ1-1,15,TRBV5-4,NA,CASSLGPNTNTEAFF,TGTGCCAGCAGTCTGGGACCGAACACGAACACTGAAGCTTTCTTT
NA,TRBJ2-1,16,TRBV5-1,NA,CASSGPGRGIYNEQFF,TGCGCCAGCAGCGGGCCGGGGAGGGGGATCTACAATGAGCAGTTCTTC
NA,TRBJ1-5,16,TRBV7-9,few,CASSLRTVDSNQPQHF,TGTGCCAGCAGCTTACGGACAGTTGATAGCAATCAGCCCCAGCATTTT
NA,TRBJ2-2,14,TRBV5-1,few,CASSQGPGAGELFF,TGCGCCAGCAGCCAGGGACCGGGGGCCGGGGAGCTGTTTTTT
NA,TRBJ2-5,17,TRBV28,NA,CASSLSGTYYQRGGQYF,TGTGCCAGCAGTTTATCGGGGACATACTACCAAAGGGGGGGTCAGTACTTC
NA,TRBJ1-5,15,TRBV12-3/TRBV12-4,few,CASSPMKGTAIAQHF,TGTGCCAGCAGTCCCATGAAGGGGACCGCTATAGCCCAGCATTTT
NA,TRBJ2-1,14,TRBV5-6,NA,CASTPLSRGNEQFF,TGTGCCAGCACCCCCCTTTCACGAGGAAATGAGCAGTTCTTC
NA,TRBJ1-2,13,TRBV6-5,few,CASSYNRDYGYTF,TGTGCCAGCAGTTACAACCGGGACTATGGCTACACCTTC
NA,TRBJ1-6,19,TRBV7-3,NA,CASSLTFTGMGSYNSPLHF,TGTGCCAGCAGCTTGACGTTTACAGGGATGGGCTCCTATAATTCACCCCTCCACTTT
NA,TRBJ2-7,14,TRBV4-3,few,CASSQDTQTYEQYF,TGCGCCAGCAGCCAAGATACTCAGACCTACGAGCAGTACTTC
TRBD2,TRBJ2-1,14,TRBV20-1,NA,CSAMVAGGPNEQFF,TGCAGTGCTATGGTTGCGGGGGGTCCCAATGAGCAGTTCTTC
TRBD1,TRBJ1-5,14,TRBV28,NA,CASSFYRGGQPQHF,TGTGCCAGCAGTTTCTACAGGGGAGGTCAGCCCCAGCATTTT
NA,TRBJ1-1,15,TRBV20-1,NA,CSARERFSMNTEAFF,TGCAGTGCTAGAGAAAGGTTCTCAATGAACACTGAAGCTTTCTTT
TRBD1,TRBJ1-1,15,TRBV5-1,NA,CASSWGTGMNTEAFF,TGCGCCAGCAGCTGGGGGACAGGGATGAACACTGAAGCTTTCTTT
NA,TRBJ1-2,13,TRBV5-1,NA,CASSLVRGAGYTF,TGCGCCAGCAGCTTGGTTCGAGGGGCCGGCTACACCTTC
TRBD1,TRBJ1-5,13,TRBV20-1,NA,CSAGTGPNQPQHF,TGCAGTGCTGGGACAGGGCCCAATCAGCCCCAGCATTTT
TRBD2,TRBJ2-7,13,TRBV18,many,CASSPTSGYEQYF,TGTGCCAGCTCACCAACTAGCGGCTACGAGCAGTACTTC
NA,TRBJ2-1,12,TRBV2,NA,CASSELGTGQFF,TGTGCCAGCAGTGAACTAGGGACCGGGCAGTTCTTC
NA,TRBJ1-4,13,TRBV6-6,NA,CASSTRQAEKLFF,TGTGCCAGCAGCACTAGACAGGCGGAAAAACTGTTTTTT
TRBD1,TRBJ2-1,13,TRBV7-9,few,CASRLQGAGEQFF,TGTGCCAGCAGGCTTCAGGGGGCCGGTGAGCAGTTCTTC
TRBD2,TRBJ2-3,17,TRBV4-2,few,CASSQSTLAGGSDTQYF,TGTGCCAGCAGCCAATCCACACTAGCGGGGGGGTCTGATACGCAGTATTTT
NA,TRBJ1-1,15,TRBV7-3,NA,CASSWGMGGDTEAFF,TGTGCCAGCAGCTGGGGCATGGGCGGGGACACTGAAGCTTTCTTT
NA,TRBJ2-3,12,TRBV6-5,NA,CASTGGGDTQYF,TGTGCCAGCACTGGAGGGGGAGATACGCAGTATTTT
NA,TRBJ1-5,13,TRBV5-1,many,CASSRDSNQPQHF,TGTGCCAGCAGTCGGGACAGCAATCAGCCCCAGCATTTT
NA,TRBJ2-1,15,TRBV5-1,few,CASSLGSDIYNEQFF,TGCGCCAGCAGCTTGGGATCGGACATCTACAATGAGCAGTTCTTC